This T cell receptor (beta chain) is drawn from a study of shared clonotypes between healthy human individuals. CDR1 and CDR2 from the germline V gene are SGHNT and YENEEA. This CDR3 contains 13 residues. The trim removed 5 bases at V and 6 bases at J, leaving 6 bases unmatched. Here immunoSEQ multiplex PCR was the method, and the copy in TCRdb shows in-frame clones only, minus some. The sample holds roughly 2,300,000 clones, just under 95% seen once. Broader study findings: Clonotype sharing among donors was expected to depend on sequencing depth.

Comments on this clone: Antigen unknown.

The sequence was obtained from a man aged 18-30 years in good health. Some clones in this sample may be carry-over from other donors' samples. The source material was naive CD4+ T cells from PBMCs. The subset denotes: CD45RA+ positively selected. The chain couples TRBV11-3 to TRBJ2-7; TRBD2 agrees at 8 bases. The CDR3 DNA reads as TGTGCCAGCAGCCTTCCCGGGGGGGGCGAGCAGTACTTC. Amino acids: CASSLPGGGEQYF.